The 24 T cell receptor beta chains listed next were all sequenced from one sample in a study of T cells in Graves' hyperthyroidism and ophthalmopathy. The investigators amplified TCR beta CDR3 regions from RNA transcripts. When the TCR CDR3 underwent first-round RT-PCR, the HTBI primer set was used. TCRdb used MiXCR to reprocess the multiplex PCR reads, holding one entry per CDR3 protein. The top ten clones hold 34% of a sample with more than 300,000 distinct CDR3 sequences, 17% of them seen once. The sample taken for sequencing was blood. The receptor set was obtained from a young woman with Graves' hyperthyroidism that later progressed to Graves' ophthalmopathy.

The sample holds many counts of this clonotype. The rearrangement uses TRBV6-5 and TRBJ2-5; no firm D call. V lost 2 bases and J lost 4, with 8 bases in between. Per germline, CDR1 MNHEY and CDR2 SVGAGI. The CDR3 loop spans 13 amino acids. CDR3 sequence reads: CASSYTRGETQYF. The DNA of the CDR3 is TGTGCCAGCAGTTACACCCGCGGAGAGACCCAGTACTTC.

The chain uses TRBV28 and TRBJ2-7; D possibly matches TRBD1 or TRBD2 (5 bases each). There are 12 residues in the CDR3. Per the germline V gene, CDR1 is MDHEN and CDR2 is SYDVKM. V was pared by 8 bases and J by 5 bases, with 13 bases between. The CDR3 sequence: CASAPMGDEQYF. The CDR3 DNA is TGTGCCAGCGCCCCAATGGGGGACGAGCAGTACTTC.

The rearrangement joins TRBV24-1 to TRBJ2-2; D call uncertain. The CDR3 is 17 residues long. Trimming left V 4 bases short and J 7 bases short, with 21 bases between. Germline CDR1 and CDR2: KGHDR and SFDVKD. The CDR3 DNA follows: TGTGCCACCAGTGACCCCCCTTACAGTGCCCTGGACGGGGAGCTGTTTTTT. Protein product: CATSDPPYSALDGELFF.

About this clonotype itself: A much larger clone sits a single nucleotide away, making a read error possible. CDR3 DNA sequence: TGTGCCAGCAGTGGGCCGACAGGGGAGGGAGAGACCCAGTACTTC. Translating it yields CASSGPTGEGETQYF. This chain links TRBV25-1 with TRBJ2-5, with D possibly being TRBD1 (8 bases). V lost 4 bases and J 4 bases, leaving 16 bases between the germline ends. The CDR3 totals 15 residues. Germline lookup yields CDR1 MGHDK and CDR2 SYGVNS. Variable domain in full (rest from reference TRBV25-1 and TRBJ2-5): EADIYQTPRYLVIGTGKKITLECSQTMGHDKMYWYQQDPGMELHLIHYSYGVNSTEKGDLSSESTVSRIRTEHFPLTLESARPSHTSQYLCASSGPTGEGETQYFGPGTRLLVL.

The chain is built from TRBV20-1 and TRBJ1-5; perhaps TRBD1 as D (5 bases). The CDR3 contains 15 residues. V was trimmed by 0 bases and J by 0 bases, leaving 9 bases between them. The germline V gene has CDR1 DFQATT and CDR2 SNEGSKA (reference sequence). The DNA for the CDR3 is TGCAGTGCTAGAGAGGGGGAGTATAGCAATCAGCCCCAGCATTTT. Its translation: CSAREGEYSNQPQHF.

This clonotype was seen ten or more times. The rearrangement links TRBV20-1 to TRBJ2-1; TRBD2 is a possible D gene (7 bases). This CDR3 region has 16 residues. The germline V gene encodes CDR1 DFQATT and CDR2 SNEGSKA (reference sequence). Trimming removed 4 bases from V and 6 bases from J, with 22 bases in between. CDR3 amino acids: CSANGDGGGAVNEQFF. The DNA of the CDR3 is TGCAGTGCTAATGGGGATGGGGGGGGCGCCGTCAATGAGCAGTTCTTC.

This clonotype was observed at least ten times. This rearrangement joins TRBV5-5 to TRBJ2-3; 14 bases agree with TRBD2. The junction had 5 bases not matched to a gene; V was cut back by 2 bases and J by 6 bases. In germline, CDR1 is SGHKS, CDR2 YYEKEE (reference sequence). The CDR3 extends over 16 amino acids. In DNA, the CDR3 is TGTGCCAGCAGCTTTGGGACTAGCGGGAGATATGATACGCAGTATTTT. This translates into CASSFGTSGRYDTQYF.

This clonotype was observed many times. The chain carries TRBV3-1 and TRBJ2-5, with 9 bases fitting TRBD1. CDR1 LGHDT and CDR2 YNNKEL come from the germline V gene (reference sequence). Unmatched junction bases numbered 4, after V lost 3 bases and J lost 5 bases. CDR3 length equals 14 residues. The CDR3 reads CASSQDRGWETQYF. The DNA of the CDR3 is TGTGCCAGCAGCCAGGACAGGGGATGGGAGACCCAGTACTTC.

This clonotype was counted at least ten times. V is TRBV11-3 and J is TRBJ2-3; TRBD2 might be the D (5 bases). The germline V gene has CDR1 SGHNT and CDR2 YENEEA. The CDR3 totals 14 residues. Trimming took off 0 bases at V and 4 bases at J, with 8 bases between the two ends. The CDR3 region is CASSLEADSDTQYF. The CDR3 region has the DNA TGTGCCAGCAGCTTAGAAGCGGATTCAGATACGCAGTATTTT. The whole variable domain, remainder taken from reference TRBV11-3 and TRBJ2-3, is EAGVVQSPRYKIIEKKQPVAFWCNPISGHNTLYWYLQNLGQGPELLIRYENEEAVDDSQLPKDRFSAERLKGVDSTLKIQPAELGDSAVYLCASSLEADSDTQYFGPGTRLTVL.

This clonotype was seen ten or more times. This chain links TRBV12-3 or TRBV12-4 with TRBJ2-5; the match to TRBD1 covers 9 bases. The CDR3 is 17 amino acids. J gave up 6 bases and V 0 bases, and 11 bases lay outside the gene matches. This CDR3 is CASSLAPPGTGSQTQYF. Written as DNA, the CDR3 is TGTGCCAGCAGTTTAGCGCCCCCCGGGACAGGGAGCCAGACCCAGTACTTC.

This clonotype was detected ten times or more. The V call is TRBV3-1, the J call TRBJ2-7, with D maybe TRBD1 (5 bases). V was trimmed by 1 base and J by 7 bases, leaving 14 bases between them. Germline V gives CDR1 LGHDT, CDR2 YNNKEL (reference sequence). The CDR3 consists of 14 residues. CDR3 loop: CASSQGQSLWEQYF. The DNA for the CDR3 is TGTGCCAGCAGCCAAGGACAGAGCCTATGGGAGCAGTACTTC.

This clonotype was detected many times. This chain links TRBV7-9 with TRBJ2-5; TRBD2 might be the D (6 bases). Germline V CDR1 and CDR2: SEHNR, FQNEAQ (reference sequence). Trimming took 7 bases from V and 9 from J, leaving 21 bases between them. There are 14 residues in the CDR3. The CDR3 loop reads CASTRLGPGEAQYF. As DNA, the CDR3 is TGTGCCAGCACCCGCCTCGGCCCGGGGGAGGCCCAGTACTTC.

The chain has TRBV9 and TRBJ2-3, with D possibly being TRBD1 (5 bases). Trimming removed 4 bases at V and 0 bases at J, with 12 bases between. The length of the CDR3 is 15 residues. Germline CDR1 reads SGDLS; CDR2 reads YYNGEE. In DNA form, the CDR3 reads TGTGCCAGCAGCCCGCCGACAGCGAGCACAGATACGCAGTATTTT. Amino acid sequence: CASSPPTASTDTQYF.

This chain connects TRBV2 to TRBJ1-4; D possibly corresponds to TRBD1 (5 bases). There are 14 residues in the CDR3. Germline V CDR1 and CDR2: SNHLY, FYNNEI. Trimming stripped 4 bases from V and 5 bases from J, with 11 bases between. CDR3 loop: CASSARQKNEKLFF. DNA for the CDR3: TGTGCCAGCAGTGCTAGACAGAAGAATGAAAAACTGTTTTTT.

This clonotype came up many times. The gene calls are TRBV20-1 and TRBJ2-7; D is undetermined. This CDR3 is built from 11 residues. Trimming shortened V by 2 bases and J by 4 bases, and 6 bases separated the two germline ends. Germline V CDR1 and CDR2: DFQATT, SNEGSKA (reference sequence). This CDR3 is CSARLVYEQYF. In DNA, the CDR3 is TGCAGTGCTAGATTGGTTTACGAGCAGTACTTC.

This clonotype was counted many times. The CDR3: CASPGLNNYGYTF. CDR3 coding DNA: TGTGCCAGCCCGGGACTGAATAACTATGGCTACACCTTC. The chain couples TRBV6-1 to TRBJ1-2; D possibly corresponds to TRBD1 (5 bases). Germline V gene data show CDR1 as MNHNS and CDR2 as SASEGT. There are 13 residues in the CDR3. V lost 8 bases and J lost 1, with 11 bases in between.

This clonotype was seen repeatedly, ten times or more. The chain recombines TRBV28 with TRBJ2-7; 7 bases map to TRBD2. Losses at the gene ends were 3 bases for V and 3 bases for J; bases not matched to a gene: 8. This CDR3 is 15 amino acids long. Germline assignment: CDR1 MDHEN and CDR2 SYDVKM. CDR3 sequence: CASSFQASGIYEQYF. The CDR3 DNA follows: TGTGCCAGCAGTTTTCAGGCTAGCGGTATCTACGAGCAGTACTTC.

The table lists this clonotype with many counts. The chain's CDR3 is CATSRTTAGNTIYF. The CDR3 DNA reads as TGTGCCACCAGCAGAACGACAGCAGGAAACACCATATATTTT. The chain couples TRBV15 to TRBJ1-3, with TRBD1 as a possible D gene (5 bases). Germline loops: CDR1 LNHNV, CDR2 YYDKDF (reference sequence). V was pared by 2 bases and J by 4 bases, with 9 bases between. This CDR3 comprises 14 residues.

This clonotype was counted between two and nine times. The rearrangement joins TRBV10-3 to TRBJ2-5; D is undetermined. The CDR3 length is 15 residues. V was cut by 8 bases and J by 2 bases, with 18 bases left in between. Germline-derived CDR1 and CDR2 are ENHRY and SYGVKD. As DNA, the CDR3 is TGTGCCATCGGGCAAAAAGGAGCGCTACAAGAGACCCAGTACTTC. It encodes CAIGQKGALQETQYF.

This clonotype was found a few times. The chain uses TRBV7-8 and TRBJ1-5; D not certain. V shed 4 bases and J shed 7 bases, with 11 bases lying between them. CDR3 length: 13 amino acids. Germline lookup yields CDR1 SGHVS and CDR2 FQNEAQ. The CDR3: CASSSEPRQPQHF. The CDR3 nucleotides are TGTGCCAGCAGCTCAGAACCTAGGCAGCCCCAGCATTTT.

The genes are TRBV20-1 and TRBJ2-5, with a tentative D call TRBD1 (5 bases). The V and J ends lost 0 bases and 1 base respectively, with 12 bases between them. This CDR3 has 15 amino acids. Germline-derived CDR1 and CDR2 are DFQATT and SNEGSKA (reference sequence). DNA of the CDR3: TGCAGTGCTAGAGATGCAGGGCTGCCCCAAGAGACCCAGTACTTC. This sequence encodes CSARDAGLPQETQYF.

This clonotype has only a few counts. The chain recombines TRBV5-8 with TRBJ2-6; 9 bases line up with TRBD1. The CDR3 totals 17 residues. Germline V CDR1 and CDR2: SGHTS, YDEGEE. V was clipped by 0 bases and J by 1 base; unmatched bases: 2. This CDR3 is CASSLVDRGSGANVLTF. CDR3 sequence (DNA): TGTGCCAGCAGCTTGGTGGACAGGGGTTCTGGGGCCAACGTCCTGACTTTC.

The J gene is TRBJ1-1, the V gene TRBV6-1; 7 bases map to TRBD1. CDR1 MNHNS and CDR2 SASEGT come from the germline V gene. Trimming at V came to 5 bases and at J to 0 bases, leaving 6 bases not matched to a gene. The CDR3 runs 15 residues. CDR3 residues: CASSTVTGLNTEAFF. CDR3 DNA sequence: TGTGCCAGCAGTACGGTGACAGGGTTGAACACTGAAGCTTTCTTT.

This clonotype has at least ten counts. J is TRBJ2-5 and V is TRBV18, with D hard to call. CDR3 size: 16 residues. Trimming removed 1 base from V and 5 bases from J, with 17 bases in between. Germline lookup yields CDR1 KGHSH and CDR2 LQKENI. As DNA, the CDR3 is TGTGCCAGCTCACCACGGGCCACTCGGACGGATGAGACCCAGTACTTC. It specifies CASSPRATRTDETQYF.